These T cell receptor beta chains were read from a single sample in a study of graft-versus-host responses after intestinal transplantation. Profiled with immunoSEQ multiplex PCR; TCRdb holds only in-frame clones, not every one. The sample shows 110,000 to 150,000 clones, around 90% of them seen only once. Their recognized antigens are unknown. The sample here was unstimulated CD4+ T cells sorted from spleen or lymph node cells, taken before intestinal transplant. Receptors were obtained from a human donor who received an intestinal transplant. Both conserved end residues are part of each CDR3. Each record gives: J gene, clone size, V gene, CDR3 length, D gene, CDR3 protein, CDR3 DNA. The D gene is left open where the match is weak. Clone sizes are given selectively: once, few, many, or a class where the clone is expanded.

j_gene: TRBJ2-5
abundance: .
v_gene: TRBV27
len: 17
d_gene: TRBD2
CDR3aa: CASRVKSRLAGVYKQYF
CDR3nt: TGTGCCAGCAGAGTCAAGAGTCGGCTAGCGGGAGTCTACAAGCAGTACTTC

j_gene: TRBJ1-5
abundance: .
v_gene: TRBV27
len: 16
d_gene: .
CDR3aa: CASSLSTQGTNQPQHF
CDR3nt: TGTGCCAGCAGTTTATCTACACAGGGAACTAATCAGCCCCAGCATTTT

j_gene: TRBJ1-4
abundance: .
v_gene: TRBV7-6
len: 15
d_gene: .
CDR3aa: CASSLYREFNEKLFF
CDR3nt: TGTGCCAGCAGCTTATACAGGGAATTTAATGAAAAACTGTTTTTT

j_gene: TRBJ1-1
abundance: .
v_gene: TRBV19
len: 17
d_gene: .
CDR3aa: CASSIISGGGFAVEAFF
CDR3nt: TGTGCCAGTAGTATTATTTCGGGCGGGGGTTTTGCGGTTGAAGCTTTCTTT

j_gene: TRBJ2-7
abundance: .
v_gene: TRBV18
len: 15
d_gene: .
CDR3aa: CASSPLGLAHYEQYF
CDR3nt: TGTGCCAGCTCACCATTGGGACTGGCCCACTACGAGCAGTACTTC

j_gene: TRBJ1-6
abundance: .
v_gene: TRBV19
len: 14
d_gene: .
CDR3aa: CASSIGADGSPLHF
CDR3nt: TGTGCCAGTAGTATCGGGGCGGACGGTTCACCCCTCCACTTT

j_gene: TRBJ1-2
abundance: .
v_gene: TRBV28
len: 15
d_gene: TRBD1
CDR3aa: CASSRPDRGGGGYTF
CDR3nt: TGTGCCAGCAGCCGCCCGGACAGAGGAGGGGGCGGCTACACCTTC

j_gene: TRBJ2-1
abundance: .
v_gene: TRBV5-1
len: 16
d_gene: .
CDR3aa: CASSRDSGPPYNEQFF
CDR3nt: TGCGCCAGCAGCAGAGATAGCGGCCCGCCCTACAATGAGCAGTTCTTC

j_gene: TRBJ2-1
abundance: .
v_gene: TRBV19
len: 18
d_gene: TRBD2
CDR3aa: CASSIPGLAGVRRGEQFF
CDR3nt: TGTGCCAGTAGTATACCGGGACTAGCGGGAGTTAGGCGTGGTGAGCAGTTCTTC

j_gene: TRBJ2-5
abundance: .
v_gene: TRBV30
len: 14
d_gene: .
CDR3aa: CAWSWGRVRETQYF
CDR3nt: TGTGCCTGGAGTTGGGGCAGGGTTCGAGAGACCCAGTACTTC

j_gene: TRBJ1-1
abundance: .
v_gene: TRBV25-1
len: 13
d_gene: .
CDR3aa: CASSEFGDTEAFF
CDR3nt: TGTGCCAGCAGTGAATTCGGGGATACTGAAGCTTTCTTT

j_gene: TRBJ2-3
abundance: .
v_gene: TRBV7-6
len: 15
d_gene: .
CDR3aa: CASSLLVFSTDTQYF
CDR3nt: TGTGCCAGCAGCTTACTAGTTTTTAGCACAGATACGCAGTATTTT

j_gene: TRBJ2-2
abundance: once
v_gene: TRBV2
len: 16
d_gene: .
CDR3aa: CASSEDRALNTGELFF
CDR3nt: TGTGCCAGCAGTGAAGACAGGGCACTGAACACCGGGGAGCTGTTTTTT

j_gene: TRBJ2-7
abundance: .
v_gene: TRBV5-8
len: 16
d_gene: TRBD1
CDR3aa: CASSVNYGQGGYEQYF
CDR3nt: TGTGCCAGCAGCGTAAATTACGGACAGGGCGGCTACGAGCAGTACTTC

j_gene: TRBJ2-1
abundance: .
v_gene: TRBV6-1
len: 14
d_gene: TRBD2
CDR3aa: CASRPGLAGVEQFF
CDR3nt: TGTGCCAGCAGGCCGGGACTAGCGGGAGTGGAGCAGTTCTTC

j_gene: TRBJ2-5
abundance: .
v_gene: TRBV10-3
len: 13
d_gene: .
CDR3aa: CAIGGMTEETQYF
CDR3nt: TGTGCCATCGGGGGAATGACAGAAGAGACCCAGTACTTC

j_gene: TRBJ2-7
abundance: .
v_gene: TRBV18
len: 16
d_gene: TRBD1
CDR3aa: CASSRQLTGGVDEQYF
CDR3nt: TGTGCCAGCTCAAGACAGCTGACAGGGGGAGTGGACGAGCAGTACTTC

j_gene: TRBJ1-4
abundance: once
v_gene: TRBV14
len: 15
d_gene: TRBD1
CDR3aa: CASSQTQGSNEKLFF
CDR3nt: TGTGCCAGCAGCCAAACACAGGGGTCTAATGAAAAACTGTTTTTT

j_gene: TRBJ2-5
abundance: .
v_gene: TRBV15
len: 14
d_gene: .
CDR3aa: CATSPRWGQETQYF
CDR3nt: TGTGCCACCAGCCCCCGATGGGGCCAAGAGACCCAGTACTTC

j_gene: TRBJ1-1
abundance: .
v_gene: TRBV29-1
len: 14
d_gene: .
CDR3aa: CSGRVGTGASKDFF
CDR3nt: .

j_gene: TRBJ1-3
abundance: few
v_gene: TRBV27
len: 15
d_gene: .
CDR3aa: CASSQTASSGNTIYF
CDR3nt: TGTGCCAGCAGTCAGACAGCTAGCTCTGGAAACACCATATATTTT

j_gene: TRBJ1-5
abundance: .
v_gene: TRBV29-1
len: 13
d_gene: .
CDR3aa: CSVQRDSNQPQHF
CDR3nt: TGCAGCGTCCAAAGGGACAGCAATCAGCCCCAGCATTTT

j_gene: TRBJ1-4
abundance: .
v_gene: TRBV5-6
len: 14
d_gene: .
CDR3aa: CASSTGTLHEKLFF
CDR3nt: TGTGCCAGCAGTACCGGGACACTTCATGAAAAACTGTTTTTT

j_gene: TRBJ1-4
abundance: .
v_gene: TRBV27
len: 15
d_gene: TRBD1
CDR3aa: CASSFQGATNEKLFF
CDR3nt: TGTGCCAGCAGTTTCCAGGGGGCAACTAATGAAAAACTGTTTTTT

j_gene: TRBJ2-1
abundance: .
v_gene: TRBV19
len: 16
d_gene: .
CDR3aa: CASSLHRTGPDNEQFF
CDR3nt: TGTGCCAGTAGTCTCCACCGCACGGGACCCGACAATGAGCAGTTCTTC

j_gene: TRBJ2-1
abundance: few
v_gene: TRBV15
len: 16
d_gene: .
CDR3aa: CATSRDKGNTHNEQFF
CDR3nt: TGTGCCACCAGCAGAGATAAGGGGAACACACACAATGAGCAGTTCTTC

j_gene: TRBJ2-2
abundance: .
v_gene: TRBV7-7
len: 14
d_gene: TRBD1
CDR3aa: CASSWDRGTGELFF
CDR3nt: TGTGCTAGCAGCTGGGACAGGGGCACCGGGGAGCTGTTTTTT

j_gene: TRBJ1-5
abundance: .
v_gene: TRBV20-1
len: 11
d_gene: .
CDR3aa: CSASVSGPQHF
CDR3nt: TGCAGTGCTAGTGTCAGCGGGCCCCAGCATTTT

j_gene: TRBJ2-3
abundance: .
v_gene: TRBV5-5
len: 12
d_gene: .
CDR3aa: CASSPRGDTQYF
CDR3nt: TGTGCCAGCAGCCCAAGGGGGGATACGCAGTATTTT

j_gene: TRBJ1-5
abundance: .
v_gene: TRBV4-3
len: 15
d_gene: TRBD1
CDR3aa: CASSQEGGSNQPQHF
CDR3nt: TGCGCCAGCAGCCAAGAAGGGGGCTCCAATCAGCCCCAGCATTTT

j_gene: TRBJ2-4
abundance: .
v_gene: TRBV28
len: 17
d_gene: TRBD2
CDR3aa: CASSPGSGRAAKNIQYF
CDR3nt: TGTGCCAGCAGCCCTGGGAGCGGGAGGGCGGCCAAAAACATTCAGTACTTC

j_gene: TRBJ2-4
abundance: .
v_gene: TRBV6-1
len: 14
d_gene: .
CDR3aa: CASSELFPMDIQYF
CDR3nt: TGTGCCAGCAGTGAATTATTCCCGATGGACATTCAGTACTTC

j_gene: TRBJ1-4
abundance: once
v_gene: TRBV6-5
len: 15
d_gene: .
CDR3aa: CASSVGRMANEKLFF
CDR3nt: TGTGCCAGCAGTGTAGGAAGGATGGCTAATGAAAAACTGTTTTTT

j_gene: TRBJ2-1
abundance: .
v_gene: TRBV19
len: 16
d_gene: .
CDR3aa: CASSIVGGVGNNEQFF
CDR3nt: TGTGCCAGTAGTATCGTTGGGGGAGTAGGGAACAATGAGCAGTTCTTC

j_gene: TRBJ2-2
abundance: .
v_gene: TRBV30
len: 15
d_gene: .
CDR3aa: CAWSVSARNTGELFF
CDR3nt: TGTGCCTGGAGTGTATCCGCTAGAAACACCGGGGAGCTGTTTTTT

j_gene: TRBJ2-7
abundance: .
v_gene: TRBV9
len: 14
d_gene: TRBD2
CDR3aa: CASSVSSGSYEQYF
CDR3nt: TGTGCCAGCAGCGTGTCTAGCGGGAGCTACGAGCAGTACTTC

j_gene: TRBJ2-1
abundance: .
v_gene: TRBV4-1
len: 18
d_gene: TRBD2
CDR3aa: CASSQEGGLAGAYNEQFF
CDR3nt: TGCGCCAGCAGCCAAGAAGGGGGACTAGCGGGAGCTTACAATGAGCAGTTCTTC

j_gene: TRBJ1-2
abundance: .
v_gene: TRBV6-1
len: 15
d_gene: .
CDR3aa: CASSEGRAPNYGYTF
CDR3nt: TGTGCCAGCAGTGAAGGCAGGGCCCCTAACTATGGCTACACCTTC

j_gene: TRBJ1-2
abundance: .
v_gene: TRBV6-4
len: 13
d_gene: .
CDR3aa: CASSLGQNYGYTF
CDR3nt: TGTGCCAGCAGCCTCGGACAGAACTATGGCTACACCTTC

j_gene: TRBJ1-6
abundance: .
v_gene: TRBV30
len: 13
d_gene: .
CDR3aa: CAWAGVYNSPLHF
CDR3nt: TGTGCCTGGGCTGGGGTATATAATTCACCCCTCCACTTT

j_gene: TRBJ1-4
abundance: .
v_gene: TRBV11-2
len: 13
d_gene: .
CDR3aa: CASSSAPREKLFF
CDR3nt: TGTGCCAGCAGCTCAGCCCCCAGGGAAAAACTGTTTTTT

j_gene: TRBJ2-1
abundance: .
v_gene: TRBV5-1
len: 15
d_gene: .
CDR3aa: CASSLDPDSHNEQFF
CDR3nt: TGCGCCAGCAGCTTGGACCCGGACTCTCACAATGAGCAGTTCTTC

j_gene: TRBJ2-1
abundance: .
v_gene: TRBV4-1
len: 17
d_gene: TRBD2
CDR3aa: CASSQSRGTSAYNEQFF
CDR3nt: TGCGCCAGCAGCCAAAGTAGGGGGACTAGCGCCTACAATGAGCAGTTCTTC

j_gene: TRBJ1-5
abundance: .
v_gene: TRBV6-1
len: 16
d_gene: .
CDR3aa: CASSAYRSSGNQPQHF
CDR3nt: TGTGCCAGCAGTGCCTACAGGTCAAGCGGCAATCAGCCCCAGCATTTT

j_gene: TRBJ1-3
abundance: .
v_gene: TRBV30
len: 14
d_gene: .
CDR3aa: CAWSSGGGGNTIYF
CDR3nt: TGTGCCTGGAGCTCGGGGGGAGGAGGAAACACCATATATTTT

j_gene: TRBJ1-6
abundance: .
v_gene: TRBV9
len: 11
d_gene: .
CDR3aa: CASSVRSPLHF
CDR3nt: TGTGCCAGCAGCGTAAGATCACCCCTCCACTTT

j_gene: TRBJ1-3
abundance: .
v_gene: TRBV5-1
len: 13
d_gene: .
CDR3aa: CASSLSRGNTIYF
CDR3nt: TGCGCCAGCAGCTTGAGTCGCGGGAACACCATATATTTT

j_gene: TRBJ2-2
abundance: .
v_gene: TRBV2
len: 15
d_gene: TRBD1
CDR3aa: CASRRQGVDTGELFF
CDR3nt: TGTGCCAGCAGGAGACAGGGGGTCGACACCGGGGAGCTGTTTTTT

j_gene: TRBJ1-2
abundance: .
v_gene: TRBV7-2
len: 14
d_gene: .
CDR3aa: CASSLARRERGYTF
CDR3nt: TGTGCCAGCAGCTTAGCGCGTCGAGAACGTGGCTACACCTTC

j_gene: TRBJ2-3
abundance: .
v_gene: TRBV9
len: 13
d_gene: .
CDR3aa: CASSVRQTDTQYF
CDR3nt: TGTGCCAGCAGCGTAAGACAGACAGATACGCAGTATTTT

j_gene: TRBJ1-1
abundance: .
v_gene: TRBV7-9
len: 14
d_gene: .
CDR3aa: CASSLVSGNTEAFF
CDR3nt: TGTGCCAGCAGCTTAGTATCAGGGAACACTGAAGCTTTCTTT

j_gene: TRBJ2-7
abundance: .
v_gene: TRBV28
len: 11
d_gene: .
CDR3aa: CASQDSHEQYF
CDR3nt: TGTGCCAGCCAGGACAGCCACGAGCAGTACTTC

j_gene: TRBJ2-3
abundance: .
v_gene: TRBV29-1
len: 13
d_gene: .
CDR3aa: CSVGMPDTDTQYF
CDR3nt: TGCAGCGTTGGAATGCCCGACACAGATACGCAGTATTTT

j_gene: TRBJ2-7
abundance: .
v_gene: TRBV4-2
len: 15
d_gene: TRBD2
CDR3aa: CASSQTSGRGYEQYF
CDR3nt: TGTGCCAGCAGCCAAACTAGCGGGAGAGGGTACGAGCAGTACTTC